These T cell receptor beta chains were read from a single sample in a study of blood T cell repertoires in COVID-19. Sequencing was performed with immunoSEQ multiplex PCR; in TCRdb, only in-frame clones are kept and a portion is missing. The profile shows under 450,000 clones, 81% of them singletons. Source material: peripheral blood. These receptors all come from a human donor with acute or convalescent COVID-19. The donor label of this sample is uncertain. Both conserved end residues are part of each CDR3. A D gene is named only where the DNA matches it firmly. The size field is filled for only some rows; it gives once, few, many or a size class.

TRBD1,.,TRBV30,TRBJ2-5,TGTGCCTGCACAACAGGGGGAGAGACCCAGTACTTC,CACTTGGETQYF
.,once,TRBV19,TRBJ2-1,TGTGCCAGTAGCCCCGAACCGCTTGGGGGCCGCAATGAGCAGTTCTTC,CASSPEPLGGRNEQFF
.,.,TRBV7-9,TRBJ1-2,TGTGCCAGCAGCTTAGCGCCCGGCAGACTTAAGGGCTACACCTTC,CASSLAPGRLKGYTF
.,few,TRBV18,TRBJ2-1,TGTGCCAGCTCACCTACAAGAAGGGGTGGTGAGCAGTTCTTC,CASSPTRRGGEQFF
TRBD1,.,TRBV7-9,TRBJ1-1,TGTGCCAGCAGCTTAGTGTCAGGGGGCAATGAAGCTTTCTTT,CASSLVSGGNEAFF
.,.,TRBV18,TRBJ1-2,TGTGCCAGCTCACCACCGCCAGGGGAGCGCTATGGCTACACCTTC,CASSPPPGERYGYTF
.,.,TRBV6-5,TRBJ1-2,TGTGCCAGCAGTTATGACGGGAACTATGGCTACACCTTC,CASSYDGNYGYTF
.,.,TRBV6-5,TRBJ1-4,TGTGCCAGCAGTCCGGGGGAAAAACTGTTTTTT,CASSPGEKLFF
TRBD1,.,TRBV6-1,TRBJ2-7,TGTGCCAGCAGTGGGGGGACAGGGAACTACGAGCAGTACTTC,CASSGGTGNYEQYF
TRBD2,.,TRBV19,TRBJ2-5,TGTGCCAGTAGGCTAGCGGGAGGGGAGACCCAGTACTTC,CASRLAGGETQYF
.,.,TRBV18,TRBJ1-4,TGTGCCAGCTCACCATCTCCAGGGAATGAAAAACTGTTTTTT,CASSPSPGNEKLFF
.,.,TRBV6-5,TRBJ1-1,TGTGCCAGCAGTCTCGACAGGTATGAAGCTTTCTTT,CASSLDRYEAFF
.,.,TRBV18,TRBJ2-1,TGTGCCAGCTCACTAGAGCAGGTCTCCTACAATGAGCAGTTCTTC,CASSLEQVSYNEQFF
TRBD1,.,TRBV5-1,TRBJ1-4,TGCGCCAGCAGCTTGGCCCCGAAGGGGGCAGATGAAAAACTGTTTTTT,CASSLAPKGADEKLFF
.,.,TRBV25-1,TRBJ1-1,TGTGCCAGCAGGGCGGCGGGGAACACTGAAGCTTTCTTT,CASRAAGNTEAFF
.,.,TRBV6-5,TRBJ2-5,TGTGCCAGCTTCGGGGGTCTACGTTGGACCCAGTACTTC,CASFGGLRWTQYF
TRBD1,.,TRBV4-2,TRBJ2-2,TGTGCCAGCAGCCAAGGGACAGGGAACCCTGGGACCGGGGAGCTGTTTTTT,CASSQGTGNPGTGELFF
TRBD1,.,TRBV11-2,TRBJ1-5,TGTGCCAGCAGCGTAGACAGGGGGGATCAGCCCCAGCATTTT,CASSVDRGDQPQHF
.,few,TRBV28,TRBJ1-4,TGTGCCAGCAAGCCCCGGGGGGTCCCTAATGAAAAACTGTTTTTT,CASKPRGVPNEKLFF
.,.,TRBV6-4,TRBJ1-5,TGTGCCAGCAGCCCGGAGTATCAGCCCCAGCATTTT,CASSPEYQPQHF
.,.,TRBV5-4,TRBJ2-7,TGTGCCAGCAGCTTGGAAAGGGGGACCTACGAGCAGTACTTC,CASSLERGTYEQYF
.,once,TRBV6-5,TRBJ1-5,TGTGCCAGCACCCCAAGGCGGCAAAGCAATCAGCCCCAGCATTTT,CASTPRRQSNQPQHF